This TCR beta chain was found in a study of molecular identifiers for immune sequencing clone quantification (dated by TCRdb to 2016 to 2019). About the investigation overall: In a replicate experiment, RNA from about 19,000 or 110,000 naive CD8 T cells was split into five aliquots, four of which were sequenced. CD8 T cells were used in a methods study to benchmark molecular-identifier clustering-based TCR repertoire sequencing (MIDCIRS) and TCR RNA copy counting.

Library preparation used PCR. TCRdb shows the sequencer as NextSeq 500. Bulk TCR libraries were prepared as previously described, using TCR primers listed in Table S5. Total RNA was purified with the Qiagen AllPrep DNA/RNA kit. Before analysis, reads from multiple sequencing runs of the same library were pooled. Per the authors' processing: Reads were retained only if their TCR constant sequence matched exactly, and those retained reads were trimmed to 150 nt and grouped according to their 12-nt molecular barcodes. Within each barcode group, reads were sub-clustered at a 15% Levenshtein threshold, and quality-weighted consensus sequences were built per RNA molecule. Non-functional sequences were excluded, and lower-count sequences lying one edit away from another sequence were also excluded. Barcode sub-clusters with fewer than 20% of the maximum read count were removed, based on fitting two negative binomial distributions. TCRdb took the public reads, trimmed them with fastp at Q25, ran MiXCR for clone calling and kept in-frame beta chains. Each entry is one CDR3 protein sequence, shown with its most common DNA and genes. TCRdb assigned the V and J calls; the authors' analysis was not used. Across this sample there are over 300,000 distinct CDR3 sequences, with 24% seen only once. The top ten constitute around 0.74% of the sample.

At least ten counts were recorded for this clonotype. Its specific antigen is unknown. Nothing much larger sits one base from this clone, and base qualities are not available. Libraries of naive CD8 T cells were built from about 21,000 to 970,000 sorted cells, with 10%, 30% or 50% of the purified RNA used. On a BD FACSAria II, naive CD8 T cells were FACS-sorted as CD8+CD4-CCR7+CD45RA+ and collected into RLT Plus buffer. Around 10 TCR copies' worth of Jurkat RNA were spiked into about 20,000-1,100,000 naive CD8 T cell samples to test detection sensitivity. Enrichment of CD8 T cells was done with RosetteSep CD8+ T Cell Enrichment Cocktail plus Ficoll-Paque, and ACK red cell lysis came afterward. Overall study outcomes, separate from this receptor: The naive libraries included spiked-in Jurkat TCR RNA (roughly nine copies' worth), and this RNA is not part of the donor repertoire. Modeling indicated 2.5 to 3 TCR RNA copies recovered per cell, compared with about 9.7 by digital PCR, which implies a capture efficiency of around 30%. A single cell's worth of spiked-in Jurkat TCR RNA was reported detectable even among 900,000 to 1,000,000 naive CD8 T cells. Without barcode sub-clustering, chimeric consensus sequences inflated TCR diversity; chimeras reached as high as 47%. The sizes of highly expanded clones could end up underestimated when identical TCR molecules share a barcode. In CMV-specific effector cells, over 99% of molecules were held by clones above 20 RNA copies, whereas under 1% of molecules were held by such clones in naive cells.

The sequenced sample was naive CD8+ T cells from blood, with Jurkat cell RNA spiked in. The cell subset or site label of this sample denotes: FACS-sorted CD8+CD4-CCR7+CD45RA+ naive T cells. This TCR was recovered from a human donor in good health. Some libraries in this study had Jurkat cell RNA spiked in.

The CDR3 reads CASSQEGGWTEAFF. At the DNA level, the sequence is TGCGCCAGCAGCCAAGAAGGGGGCTGGACTGAAGCTTTCTTT. In this chain, TRBV4-1 is recombined with TRBJ1-1; 7 middle bases align to TRBD1. CDR3 length: 14 amino acids, cysteine to phenylalanine. The kept DNA is CDR3 alone, 42 bases in frame from the first base. Looking up the germline V gene yields CDR1 MGHRA and CDR2 YSYEKL. For this chain, trimming is 0 bases at the V end and 5 bases at the J end, and the number of junction bases without a gene match is 3.